The sequence of this T cell receptor beta chain was determined in a study of Ad26.COV2.S vaccination and SARS-CoV-2 variants. Clones were read by immunoSEQ multiplex PCR, and TCRdb kept only the in-frame ones, dropping some. The repertoire includes about 350,000 clones, around 92% of them detected once, and around 4% sits in the top ten. This TCR derives from a human donor who had recovered from COVID-19. Sequenced here: peripheral blood, sampled after recovery from COVID-19.

Here the CDR3 DNA reads TGTGCCAGCAGCGCCGGGACAGCGACCTACAATGAGCAGTTCTTC. It specifies CASSAGTATYNEQFF. The rearrangement joins TRBV9 to TRBJ2-1, with 7 bases lining up with TRBD1. This CDR3 has 15 residues. Germline V gene data show CDR1 as SGDLS and CDR2 as YYNGEE. With V trimmed by 3 bases and J by 2 bases, 5 bases remained unmatched.